The rows below give T cell receptor beta chains drawn from one sample of a study of blood T cell repertoires in COVID-19. Clones were sequenced by immunoSEQ multiplex PCR, and TCRdb holds only the in-frame ones, with some missing. The table has under 200,000 clones, 89% seen once. Sequenced material: PBMCs or T cells enriched from blood (not recorded which). The receptors come from a woman younger than 35 who had recovered from COVID-19. Both conserved end residues are part of each CDR3. D genes are given only for firm matches.

TRBD2 TRBV7-3 CASSLWGLGDNEQFF
NA TRBV7-2 CASSFDSPTTTDTQYF
NA TRBV14 CASSQYGAIYGYTF
TRBD1 TRBV27 CASSLRRDSYGYTF
NA TRBV7-8 CASSLTTQGFGYGYTF
TRBD2 TRBV4-3 CASSQGTSGYEQYF
NA TRBV18 CASSRNYGAEWPQHF
NA TRBV29-1 CSVEAKGVFF
TRBD2 TRBV9 CASSVDGGAYNEQFF
NA TRBV7-2 CASSLGTGRNQPQHF
TRBD2 TRBV9 CASSVAISGTHEQYF
NA TRBV11-3 CASSLRTDYNEQFF
TRBD2 TRBV19 CASSMLAGLSETQYF
TRBD1 TRBV28 CASIDRTGRRQPQHF
NA TRBV12-3/TRBV12-4 CASSLGLTGELFF
TRBD1 TRBV2 CASFGVDREFGEQYF
NA TRBV11-3 CASSLSLGGNEQFF
NA TRBV27 CASSGSRLTGEPEAFF
TRBD2 TRBV7-2 CASSKERGSYNEQFF
NA TRBV7-6 CASSLSQNQPQHF
TRBD2 TRBV4-1 CASSQVGRAAYSDTQYF
NA TRBV28 CASRHNDRPLNYGYTF
TRBD1 TRBV27 CASSFYPPGQGYEQYF
NA TRBV28 CASLQVAGTGANVLTF
TRBD1 TRBV7-2 CASSYLTGSIYGANVLTF
TRBD2 TRBV9 CASSAGLGTYEQYF